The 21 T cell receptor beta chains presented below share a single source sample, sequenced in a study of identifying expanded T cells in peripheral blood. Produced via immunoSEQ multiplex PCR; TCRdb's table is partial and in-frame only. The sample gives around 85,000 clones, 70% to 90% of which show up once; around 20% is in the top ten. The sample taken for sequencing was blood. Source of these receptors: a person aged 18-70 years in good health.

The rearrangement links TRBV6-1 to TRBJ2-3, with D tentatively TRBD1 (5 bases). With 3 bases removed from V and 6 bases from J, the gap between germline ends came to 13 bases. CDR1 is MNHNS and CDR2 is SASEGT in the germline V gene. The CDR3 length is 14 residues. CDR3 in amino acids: CASSDEWGRDTQYF. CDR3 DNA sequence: TGTGCCAGCAGTGACGAGTGGGGCCGGGATACGCAGTATTTT.

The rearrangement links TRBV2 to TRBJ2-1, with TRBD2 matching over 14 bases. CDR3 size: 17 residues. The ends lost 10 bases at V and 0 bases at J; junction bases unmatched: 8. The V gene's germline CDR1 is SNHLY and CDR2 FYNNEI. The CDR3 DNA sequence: TGTGCCACCAGAGGACTAGCGGGGGGCCGCTCCTACAATGAGCAGTTCTTC. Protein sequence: CATRGLAGGRSYNEQFF.

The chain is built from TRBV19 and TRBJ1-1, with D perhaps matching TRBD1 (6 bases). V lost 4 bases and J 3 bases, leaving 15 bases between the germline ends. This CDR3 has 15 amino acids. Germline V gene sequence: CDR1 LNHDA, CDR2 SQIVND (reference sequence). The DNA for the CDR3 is TGTGCCAGTAGTAGGGGCAGGGGACCGGACACTGAAGCTTTCTTT. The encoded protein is CASSRGRGPDTEAFF.

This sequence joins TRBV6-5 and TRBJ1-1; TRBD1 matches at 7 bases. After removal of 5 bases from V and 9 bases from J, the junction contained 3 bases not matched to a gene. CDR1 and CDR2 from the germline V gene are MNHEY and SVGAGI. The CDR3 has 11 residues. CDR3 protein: CASSRDSQAFF. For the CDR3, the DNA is TGTGCCAGCAGTCGGGACAGCCAAGCTTTCTTT.

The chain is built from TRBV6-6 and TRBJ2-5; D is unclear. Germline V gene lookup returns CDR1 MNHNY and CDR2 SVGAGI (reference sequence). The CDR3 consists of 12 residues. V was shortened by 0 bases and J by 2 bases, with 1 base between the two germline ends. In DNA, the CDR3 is TGTGCCAGCAGTTACTCACAAGAGACCCAGTACTTC. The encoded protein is CASSYSQETQYF.

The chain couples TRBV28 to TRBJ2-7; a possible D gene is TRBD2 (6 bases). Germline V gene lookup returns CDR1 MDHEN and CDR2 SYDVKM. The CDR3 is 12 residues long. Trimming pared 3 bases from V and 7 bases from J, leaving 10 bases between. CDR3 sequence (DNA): TGTGCCAGCAGTTTTGGAGGGAGGGAGCAGTACTTC. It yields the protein CASSFGGREQYF.

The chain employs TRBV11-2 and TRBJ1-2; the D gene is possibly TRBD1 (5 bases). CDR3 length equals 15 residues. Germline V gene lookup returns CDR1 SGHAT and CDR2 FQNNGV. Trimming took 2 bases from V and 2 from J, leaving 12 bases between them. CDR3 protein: CASSLSGGTNYGYTF. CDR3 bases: TGTGCCAGCAGCTTATCGGGGGGAACAAACTATGGCTACACCTTC.

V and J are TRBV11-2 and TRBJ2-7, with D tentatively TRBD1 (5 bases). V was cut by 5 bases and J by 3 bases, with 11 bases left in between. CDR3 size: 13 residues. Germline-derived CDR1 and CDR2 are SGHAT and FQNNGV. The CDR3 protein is CASSRRAYYEQYF. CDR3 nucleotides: TGTGCCAGCAGCCGCAGGGCCTACTACGAGCAGTACTTC.

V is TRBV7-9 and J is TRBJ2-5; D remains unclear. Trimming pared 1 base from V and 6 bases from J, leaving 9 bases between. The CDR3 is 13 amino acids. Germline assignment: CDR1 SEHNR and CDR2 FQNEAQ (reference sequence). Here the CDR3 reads CASSLGRHQTQYF. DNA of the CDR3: TGTGCCAGCAGCTTAGGCAGGCACCAGACCCAGTACTTC. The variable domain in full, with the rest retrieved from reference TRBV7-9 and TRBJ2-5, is DTGVSQNPRHKITKRGQNVTFRCDPISEHNRLYWYRQTLGQGPEFLTYFQNEAQLEKSRLLSDRFSAERPKGSFSTLEIQRTEQGDSAMYLCASSLGRHQTQYFGPGTRLLVL.

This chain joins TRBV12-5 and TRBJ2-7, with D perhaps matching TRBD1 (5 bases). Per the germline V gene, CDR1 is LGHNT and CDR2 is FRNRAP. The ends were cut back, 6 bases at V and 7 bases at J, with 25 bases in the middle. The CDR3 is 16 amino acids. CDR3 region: CASGKGPGQGVGEQYF. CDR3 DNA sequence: TGTGCTAGTGGCAAAGGACCCGGACAAGGGGTAGGTGAGCAGTACTTC.

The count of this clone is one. The CDR3 DNA is TGTGCCACCAGGGGGACAGGGGCCGCGTACACAGATACGCAGTATTTT. Its protein is CATRGTGAAYTDTQYF. The genes are TRBV10-3 and TRBJ2-3, with 10 bases identical to TRBD1. Germline values: CDR1 ENHRY, CDR2 SYGVKD. This CDR3 is built from 16 residues. V was pared by 10 bases and J by 2 bases, with 12 bases of the junction left unmatched.

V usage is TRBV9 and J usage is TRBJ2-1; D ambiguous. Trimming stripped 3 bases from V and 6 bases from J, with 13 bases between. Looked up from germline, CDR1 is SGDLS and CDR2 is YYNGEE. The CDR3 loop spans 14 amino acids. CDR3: CASSDQLPPNEQFF. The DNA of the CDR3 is TGTGCCAGCAGCGACCAACTCCCCCCCAATGAGCAGTTCTTC.

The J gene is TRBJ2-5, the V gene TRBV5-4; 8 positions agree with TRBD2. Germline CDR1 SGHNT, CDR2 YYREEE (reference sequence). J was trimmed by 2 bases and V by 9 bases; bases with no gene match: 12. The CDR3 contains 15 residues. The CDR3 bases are TGTGCCAACAAACGGACTAGCAGAATACAAGAGACCCAGTACTTC. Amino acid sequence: CANKRTSRIQETQYF.

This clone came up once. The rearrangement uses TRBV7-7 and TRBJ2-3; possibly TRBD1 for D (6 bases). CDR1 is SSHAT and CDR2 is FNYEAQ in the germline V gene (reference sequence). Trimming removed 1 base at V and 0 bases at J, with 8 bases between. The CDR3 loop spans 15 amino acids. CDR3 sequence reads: CASSLVGGSTDTQYF. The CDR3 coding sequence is TGTGCCAGCAGCTTAGTAGGGGGTAGCACAGATACGCAGTATTTT. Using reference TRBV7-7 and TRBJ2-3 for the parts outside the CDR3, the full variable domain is GAGVSQSPRYKVTKRGQDVTLRCDPISSHATLYWYQQALGQGPEFLTYFNYEAQPDKSGLPSDRFSAERPEGSISTLTIQRTEQRDSAMYRCASSLVGGSTDTQYFGPGTRLTVL.

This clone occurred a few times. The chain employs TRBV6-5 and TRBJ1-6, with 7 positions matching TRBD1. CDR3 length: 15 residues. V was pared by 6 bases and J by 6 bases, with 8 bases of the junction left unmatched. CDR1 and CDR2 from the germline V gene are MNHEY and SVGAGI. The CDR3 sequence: CASRQGGQSNSPLHF. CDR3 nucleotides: TGTGCCAGCAGACAAGGGGGACAGAGTAATTCACCCCTCCACTTT.

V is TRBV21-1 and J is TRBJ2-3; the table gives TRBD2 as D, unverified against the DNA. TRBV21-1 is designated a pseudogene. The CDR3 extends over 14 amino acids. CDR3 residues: CARDRGGAPDTQYF. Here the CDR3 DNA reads TGTGCCAGGGATCGCGGGGGGGCACCAGATACGCAGTATTTT.

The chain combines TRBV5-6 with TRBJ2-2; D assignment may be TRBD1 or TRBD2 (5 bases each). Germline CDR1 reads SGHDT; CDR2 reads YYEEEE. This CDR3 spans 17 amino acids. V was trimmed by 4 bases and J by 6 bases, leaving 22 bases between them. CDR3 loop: CASSPVPGRSRAGELFF. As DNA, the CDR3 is TGTGCCAGCAGCCCCGTCCCGGGACGGAGTAGAGCCGGGGAGCTGTTTTTT. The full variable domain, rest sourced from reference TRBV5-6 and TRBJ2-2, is DAGVTQSPTHLIKTRGQQVTLRCSPKSGHDTVSWYQQALGQGPQFIFQYYEEEERQRGNFPDRFSGHQFPNYSSELNVNALLLGDSALYLCASSPVPGRSRAGELFFGEGSRLTVL.

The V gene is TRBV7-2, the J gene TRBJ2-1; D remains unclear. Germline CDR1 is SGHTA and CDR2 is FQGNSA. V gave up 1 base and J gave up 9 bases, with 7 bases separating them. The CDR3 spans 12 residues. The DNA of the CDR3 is TGTGCCAGCAGCTTAGGGTACGTTGAGCAGTTCTTC. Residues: CASSLGYVEQFF.

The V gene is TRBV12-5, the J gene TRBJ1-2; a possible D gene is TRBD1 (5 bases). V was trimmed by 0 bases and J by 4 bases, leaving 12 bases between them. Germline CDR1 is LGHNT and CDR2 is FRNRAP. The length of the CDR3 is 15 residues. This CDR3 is CASGLVLGLGYGYTF. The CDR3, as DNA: TGTGCTAGTGGTTTGGTACTGGGGCTCGGCTATGGCTACACCTTC.

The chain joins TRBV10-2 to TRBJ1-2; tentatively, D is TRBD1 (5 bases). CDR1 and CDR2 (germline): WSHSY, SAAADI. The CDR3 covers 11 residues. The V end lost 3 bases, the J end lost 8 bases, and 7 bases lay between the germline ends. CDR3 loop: CASSDQGGYTF. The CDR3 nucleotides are TGCGCCAGCAGTGATCAGGGAGGCTACACCTTC.

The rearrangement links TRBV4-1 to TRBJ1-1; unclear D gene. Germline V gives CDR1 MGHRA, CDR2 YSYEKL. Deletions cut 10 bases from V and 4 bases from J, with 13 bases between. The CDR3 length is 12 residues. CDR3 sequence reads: CATRAPGTEAFF. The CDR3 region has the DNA TGCGCCACGAGAGCGCCAGGCACTGAAGCTTTCTTT.